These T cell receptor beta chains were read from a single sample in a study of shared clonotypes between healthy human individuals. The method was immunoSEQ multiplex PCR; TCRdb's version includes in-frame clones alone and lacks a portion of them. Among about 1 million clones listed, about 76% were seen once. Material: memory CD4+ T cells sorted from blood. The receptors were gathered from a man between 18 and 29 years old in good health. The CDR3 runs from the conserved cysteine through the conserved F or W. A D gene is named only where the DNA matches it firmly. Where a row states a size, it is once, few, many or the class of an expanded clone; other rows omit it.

cdr3_nt: TGTGCCATCAGTGAGTCGCCCCTTCAAGGCGGGGAGCTGTTTTTT
cdr3_aa: CAISESPLQGGELFF
v_call: TRBV10-3
cdr3_length: 15
clone_size: .
d_call: .
j_call: TRBJ2-2

cdr3_nt: TGTGCCAGCAGCCGGGACCCTAACTATGGCTACACCTTC
cdr3_aa: CASSRDPNYGYTF
v_call: TRBV5-4
cdr3_length: 13
clone_size: .
d_call: .
j_call: TRBJ1-2

cdr3_nt: TGTGCCAGCAGCATCGGACAGGGGAGGACGGGGGAGCTGTTTTTT
cdr3_aa: CASSIGQGRTGELFF
v_call: TRBV7-9
cdr3_length: 15
clone_size: .
d_call: TRBD1
j_call: TRBJ2-2

cdr3_nt: TGTGCCAGCTCCCCCCCGGGACAGGGGGGATATGGCTACACCTTC
cdr3_aa: CASSPPGQGGYGYTF
v_call: TRBV18
cdr3_length: 15
clone_size: .
d_call: TRBD1
j_call: TRBJ1-2

cdr3_nt: TGTGCCACCACGTTAGAAATGGGGGGCGCGCAGTACTTC
cdr3_aa: CATTLEMGGAQYF
v_call: TRBV2
cdr3_length: 13
clone_size: .
d_call: .
j_call: TRBJ2-7

cdr3_nt: TGTGCCAGCAGCTTAAGGTATTCGGACGAGACCCAGTACTTC
cdr3_aa: CASSLRYSDETQYF
v_call: TRBV11-2
cdr3_length: 14
clone_size: .
d_call: .
j_call: TRBJ2-5

cdr3_nt: TGTGCTAGCAGCTTAGGACTAGCGGGTACCGGGGAGCTGTTTTTT
cdr3_aa: CASSLGLAGTGELFF
v_call: TRBV7-7
cdr3_length: 15
clone_size: few
d_call: TRBD2
j_call: TRBJ2-2

cdr3_nt: TGTGCCAGCAGCTTAGAGGGCCTCACAGATACGCAGTATTTT
cdr3_aa: CASSLEGLTDTQYF
v_call: TRBV11-2
cdr3_length: 14
clone_size: .
d_call: .
j_call: TRBJ2-3

cdr3_nt: TGTGCCAGCAGGGCCTCAGGGAGGAGAACTGAAGCTTTCTTT
cdr3_aa: CASRASGRRTEAFF
v_call: TRBV6-5
cdr3_length: 14
clone_size: once
d_call: .
j_call: TRBJ1-1

cdr3_nt: TGTGCCAGCAGGAAGGACATTCCACCGAAGGCTGAAGCTTTCTTT
cdr3_aa: CASRKDIPPKAEAFF
v_call: TRBV2
cdr3_length: 15
clone_size: .
d_call: .
j_call: TRBJ1-1

cdr3_nt: TGTGCCAGCAGCTCCCAATACGAGCAGTACTTC
cdr3_aa: CASSSQYEQYF
v_call: TRBV5-4
cdr3_length: 11
clone_size: .
d_call: .
j_call: TRBJ2-7

cdr3_nt: TGCGCCAGCAGCTTGTTCCAGGAAGAGACCCAGTACTTC
cdr3_aa: CASSLFQEETQYF
v_call: TRBV5-1
cdr3_length: 13
clone_size: .
d_call: .
j_call: TRBJ2-5

cdr3_nt: TGTGCCAGCAGTGGGGCAAGGAACACTGAAGCTTTCTTT
cdr3_aa: CASSGARNTEAFF
v_call: TRBV2
cdr3_length: 13
clone_size: .
d_call: .
j_call: TRBJ1-1

cdr3_nt: TGCGCCAGCAGCTTGCCCAGTCAAGAGACCCAGTACTTC
cdr3_aa: CASSLPSQETQYF
v_call: TRBV5-1
cdr3_length: 13
clone_size: .
d_call: .
j_call: TRBJ2-5

cdr3_nt: TGCGCCAGCAGTCAATCAAGTCGGACCTGGCACCGGGACAGGGGTTCCTACGAGCAGTACTTC
cdr3_aa: CASSQSSRTWHRDRGSYEQYF
v_call: TRBV23-1
cdr3_length: 21
clone_size: .
d_call: TRBD1
j_call: TRBJ2-7

cdr3_nt: TGTGCCAGCAGCGTAGCTACGGCGCTAGCGGCTACGCAGTATTTT
cdr3_aa: CASSVATALAATQYF
v_call: TRBV9
cdr3_length: 15
clone_size: .
d_call: TRBD2
j_call: TRBJ2-3

cdr3_nt: TGTGCCAGCAGAGCCTCGGGACAGGGGTCGCCCGGGGAGCTGTTTTTT
cdr3_aa: CASRASGQGSPGELFF
v_call: TRBV6-6
cdr3_length: 16
clone_size: .
d_call: TRBD1
j_call: TRBJ2-2

cdr3_nt: TGTGCCAGCAGTTGGGACAGGTACAACTACGAGCAGTACTTC
cdr3_aa: CASSWDRYNYEQYF
v_call: TRBV2
cdr3_length: 14
clone_size: .
d_call: TRBD1
j_call: TRBJ2-7

cdr3_nt: TGTGCCAGCAGCTCCGTGGGGCACAGGGGGCTGGAGGGCTACACCTTC
cdr3_aa: CASSSVGHRGLEGYTF
v_call: TRBV5-6
cdr3_length: 16
clone_size: .
d_call: TRBD1
j_call: TRBJ1-2

cdr3_nt: TGTGCCAGCAGCTTTGGGCGGCAGCGAAACACTGAAGCTTTCTTT
cdr3_aa: CASSFGRQRNTEAFF
v_call: TRBV13
cdr3_length: 15
clone_size: once
d_call: .
j_call: TRBJ1-1

cdr3_nt: TGTGCCAGCAGTTACGGACGGTTCTCTGGGGCCAACGTCCTGACTTTC
cdr3_aa: CASSYGRFSGANVLTF
v_call: TRBV6-5
cdr3_length: 16
clone_size: .
d_call: .
j_call: TRBJ2-6

cdr3_nt: TGCGCCAGCAGCCACGCCCGGACAGGGGACACCGGGGAGCTGTTTTTT
cdr3_aa: CASSHARTGDTGELFF
v_call: TRBV4-1
cdr3_length: 16
clone_size: .
d_call: TRBD1
j_call: TRBJ2-2

cdr3_nt: TGTGCCAGCTCCGACAGGGAGGGGGAAAAACTGTTTTTT
cdr3_aa: CASSDREGEKLFF
v_call: TRBV27
cdr3_length: 13
clone_size: .
d_call: TRBD1
j_call: TRBJ1-4

cdr3_nt: TGTGCCAGCAGCCCGCCCAGGGGCACAGATACGCAGTATTTT
cdr3_aa: CASSPPRGTDTQYF
v_call: TRBV7-2
cdr3_length: 14
clone_size: .
d_call: .
j_call: TRBJ2-3

cdr3_nt: TGCGCCAGCAGTATTACAGGGTTAGAGACCCAGTACTTC
cdr3_aa: CASSITGLETQYF
v_call: TRBV5-1
cdr3_length: 13
clone_size: .
d_call: .
j_call: TRBJ2-5

cdr3_nt: TGTGCCAGTAGTATAGACAGGGGAGGGGAGCTGTTTTTT
cdr3_aa: CASSIDRGGELFF
v_call: TRBV19
cdr3_length: 13
clone_size: .
d_call: .
j_call: TRBJ2-2

cdr3_nt: TGTGCCAGCAGCTTGGTTACCTCTGGGGCCAACGTCCTGACTTTC
cdr3_aa: CASSLVTSGANVLTF
v_call: TRBV5-5
cdr3_length: 15
clone_size: .
d_call: .
j_call: TRBJ2-6

cdr3_nt: TGTGCCAGCTTCTTCTCAAGCTCCTATAATTCACCCCTCCACTTT
cdr3_aa: CASFFSSSYNSPLHF
v_call: TRBV6-6
cdr3_length: 15
clone_size: few
d_call: .
j_call: TRBJ1-6

cdr3_nt: TGTGCCAGCAGCCTCCGGGACGGGTATGGCTACACCTTC
cdr3_aa: CASSLRDGYGYTF
v_call: TRBV7-9
cdr3_length: 13
clone_size: .
d_call: .
j_call: TRBJ1-2

cdr3_nt: TGTGCCAGCAGCCAGCTCGACAGGAGAGGCGAGCAGTACTTC
cdr3_aa: CASSQLDRRGEQYF
v_call: TRBV14
cdr3_length: 14
clone_size: .
d_call: .
j_call: TRBJ2-7

cdr3_nt: TGTGCCAGCAGTTTTCGGGGGCTAGGTGGAAACACCATATATTTT
cdr3_aa: CASSFRGLGGNTIYF
v_call: TRBV28
cdr3_length: 15
clone_size: once
d_call: .
j_call: TRBJ1-3

cdr3_nt: TGTGCCTGGAGTCCACCCCGGACAGGGCGGACTGAAGCTTTCTTT
cdr3_aa: CAWSPPRTGRTEAFF
v_call: TRBV30
cdr3_length: 15
clone_size: few
d_call: TRBD1
j_call: TRBJ1-1

cdr3_nt: TGTGCCAGCAGTAGACAGGGTGGGACTGAAGCTTTCTTT
cdr3_aa: CASSRQGGTEAFF
v_call: TRBV25-1
cdr3_length: 13
clone_size: .
d_call: TRBD1
j_call: TRBJ1-1

cdr3_nt: TGTGCCAGCAGTGACGGCACAGATACGCAGTATTTT
cdr3_aa: CASSDGTDTQYF
v_call: TRBV6-1
cdr3_length: 12
clone_size: many
d_call: .
j_call: TRBJ2-3

cdr3_nt: TGTGCCAGCAGCTTATCTAGGGGGCTTGGCAATGAGCAGTTCTTC
cdr3_aa: CASSLSRGLGNEQFF
v_call: TRBV7-9
cdr3_length: 15
clone_size: .
d_call: TRBD1
j_call: TRBJ2-1

cdr3_nt: TGCGCCAGCAGCCCTAGGGGGACAGGGGACTATGGCTACACCTTC
cdr3_aa: CASSPRGTGDYGYTF
v_call: TRBV4-3
cdr3_length: 15
clone_size: .
d_call: TRBD1
j_call: TRBJ1-2